One and the same sample provided the 27 T cell receptor beta chains below, sequenced in a study of OX40 agonist ivuxolimab in advanced cancers. Assay used: immunoSEQ multiplex PCR; TCRdb lists only in-frame clones, some missing. The sample lists some 87,000 clones, about nine tenths occurring once. Sequencing used CD4+ or CD8+ T cells sorted from blood, obtained in a trial of the OX40 agonist ivuxolimab. The receptor set was obtained from an adult with an advanced solid tumor such as melanoma, head and neck, liver or kidney cancer.

V gene TRBV7-9 combines with J gene TRBJ1-1; D is unresolved. Germline CDR1 is SEHNR and CDR2 is FQNEAQ (reference sequence). There are 14 residues in the CDR3. Trimming pared 2 bases from V and 1 base from J, leaving 8 bases between. The CDR3 loop reads CASSLHGRNTEAFF. CDR3 sequence (DNA): TGTGCCAGCAGCTTACACGGGAGGAACACTGAAGCTTTCTTT.

The chain is built from TRBV20-1 and TRBJ1-1; no definite D call. Per the germline V gene, CDR1 is DFQATT and CDR2 is SNEGSKA (reference sequence). V lost 0 bases, J lost 4 bases, and 3 bases lay in between. The CDR3 covers 11 residues. CDR3 in DNA: TGCAGTGCTAGAGAGACCACTGAAGCTTTCTTT. Protein: CSARETTEAFF.

The rearrangement joins TRBV7-2 to TRBJ2-5, with 9 bases identical to TRBD1. Germline loops: CDR1 SGHTA, CDR2 FQGNSA. Trimming cost V 5 bases and J 0 bases; bases outside gene matches: 4. This CDR3 comprises 15 residues. The CDR3 coding sequence is TGTGCCAGCAGCGAGGACAGGGGTTACCAAGAGACCCAGTACTTC. As protein: CASSEDRGYQETQYF.

The chain couples TRBV7-9 to TRBJ1-4, with D maybe TRBD1 (6 bases). Trimming removed 5 bases at V and 4 bases at J, with 17 bases between. The germline V gene has CDR1 SEHNR and CDR2 FQNEAQ (reference sequence). The CDR3 runs to 16 residues. The CDR3 is CASSLRGSLGNEKLFF. The CDR3 DNA follows: TGTGCCAGCAGCCTCAGGGGTTCCTTAGGTAATGAAAAACTGTTTTTT.

This clone was detected only a few times. The chain is built from TRBV19 and TRBJ1-1; possibly TRBD1 for D (6 bases). The CDR3 contains 12 residues. The germline V and J ends were trimmed by 7 bases and 7 bases, with 13 bases remaining between them. Germline CDR1 and CDR2: LNHDA and SQIVND (reference sequence). CDR3 bases: TGTGCCAGTAAGACAGGCGGGGTTGAAGCTTTCTTT. Translation gives CASKTGGVEAFF.

This chain uses TRBV5-4 with TRBJ2-5, with D perhaps TRBD1 (6 bases). Germline CDR1 SGHNT, CDR2 YYREEE (reference sequence). CDR3 length: 12 amino acids. Trimming pared 4 bases from V and 2 bases from J, leaving 6 bases between. The CDR3 coding sequence is TGTGCCAGCAGCCAGGGGCAAGAGACCCAGTACTTC. Its translation: CASSQGQETQYF. Looking up the rest from reference TRBV5-4 and TRBJ2-5 gives the full variable domain: ETGVTQSPTHLIKTRGQQVTLRCSSQSGHNTVSWYQQALGQGPQFIFQYYREEENGRGNFPPRFSGLQFPNYSSELNVNALELDDSALYLCASSQGQETQYFGPGTRLLVL.

This chain joins TRBV5-4 and TRBJ2-1; 10 bases fit TRBD2. V was clipped by 0 bases and J by 6 bases; unmatched bases: 3. The CDR3 has 15 residues. The V gene's germline CDR1 is SGHNT and CDR2 YYREEE (reference sequence). The chain's CDR3 is CASSLELAGFNEQFF. The CDR3 DNA is TGTGCCAGCAGCTTGGAACTAGCGGGGTTCAATGAGCAGTTCTTC.

This chain joins TRBV10-3 and TRBJ1-1; the match to TRBD1 covers 7 bases. Germline CDR1 reads ENHRY; CDR2 reads SYGVKD. CDR3 length equals 16 residues. Trimming at V came to 6 bases and at J to 0 bases, leaving 10 bases not matched to a gene. The DNA for the CDR3 is TGTGCCATCAGACCGGACAGGAGCCTTATGAACACTGAAGCTTTCTTT. Its translation is CAIRPDRSLMNTEAFF.

The chain employs TRBV4-1 and TRBJ2-5, with D possibly called TRBD1 or TRBD2 (5 bases each). This CDR3 is 13 amino acids long. Germline V lookup: CDR1 MGHRA, CDR2 YSYEKL. The V end lost 6 bases, the J end lost 5 bases, and 13 bases lay between the germline ends. The CDR3 region has the DNA TGCGCCAGCAGTTACCGGGACGCGGAGACCCAGTACTTC. Translating it yields CASSYRDAETQYF.

This clone is a singleton in its sample. This CDR3 is CASSQSGTSGRAWITDTQYF. CDR3 nucleotide sequence: TGCGCCAGCAGCCAGTCCGGGACTAGCGGGAGGGCCTGGATTACAGATACGCAGTATTTT. The rearrangement links TRBV4-3 to TRBJ2-3, with TRBD2 identical over 16 bases. J was trimmed by 3 bases and V by 3 bases; bases with no gene match: 12. Germline assignment: CDR1 LGHNA and CDR2 YSLEER. CDR3 length: 20 amino acids.

This clone was seen a single time. The chain recombines TRBV10-3 with TRBJ1-5, with 7 bases fitting TRBD1. The ends lost 2 bases at V and 3 bases at J; junction bases unmatched: 7. The CDR3 length is 16 residues. The germline CDR1 and CDR2 sequences are ENHRY and SYGVKD. The CDR3 is CAISETSGGFNQPQHF. CDR3 nucleotides: TGTGCCATCAGTGAGACCTCAGGGGGGTTCAATCAGCCCCAGCATTTT.

The chain joins TRBV2 to TRBJ1-1; tentative D call: TRBD1 (5 bases). V was cut by 5 bases and J by 4 bases, with 23 bases left in between. From germline, CDR1 is SNHLY and CDR2 FYNNEI. The CDR3 is made up of 17 amino acids. CDR3 coding DNA: TGTGCCAGCAGTAATCCAGGGCCCGGGACCTCCCTCACTGAAGCTTTCTTT. It codes for CASSNPGPGTSLTEAFF.

This chain uses TRBV11-3 with TRBJ2-1; possible D gene TRBD2, 5 bases. Germline lookup yields CDR1 SGHNT and CDR2 YENEEA. This CDR3 comprises 15 residues. V was clipped by 1 base and J by 10 bases, with 17 bases between them. The DNA for the CDR3 is TGTGCCAGCAGCTTAGGCGGGCTCGGCATCGGGGAGCAGTTCTTC. This encodes CASSLGGLGIGEQFF.

The chain carries TRBV15 and TRBJ2-5; no definite D call. The CDR3 covers 12 residues. Trimming removed 1 base from V and 4 bases from J, with 4 bases in between. Germline V gene lookup returns CDR1 LNHNV and CDR2 YYDKDF (reference sequence). The CDR3 region has the DNA TGTGCCACCAGCAGAGTCGGAGAGACCCAGTACTTC. This sequence encodes CATSRVGETQYF.

The chain employs TRBV4-2 and TRBJ2-7; TRBD2 aligns across 10 bases. Germline V gene sequence: CDR1 LGHNA, CDR2 YNFKEQ. The CDR3 length is 17 residues. V gave up 0 bases and J gave up 0 bases; unmatched junction bases: 5. As DNA, the CDR3 is TGTGCCAGCAGCCAAGAGGCTAGCGGGAGTCCCTCCTACGAGCAGTACTTC. It translates to CASSQEASGSPSYEQYF.

The CDR3 is CASSWDRGFEAFF. The CDR3 bases are TGTGCCAGCAGCTGGGACAGGGGTTTTGAAGCTTTCTTT. The chain has TRBV6-5 and TRBJ1-1, with 10 nucleotides matching TRBD1. V lost 6 bases and J lost 7; bases outside the gene matches: 5. The CDR3 loop spans 13 amino acids. Germline loops: CDR1 MNHEY, CDR2 SVGAGI.

This chain links TRBV10-3 with TRBJ2-7; 10 bases fit TRBD1. The CDR3 is made up of 14 amino acids. Germline V gives CDR1 ENHRY, CDR2 SYGVKD. V dropped 7 bases and J dropped 3; count of bases not matched to a gene: 6. CDR3 protein: CAIKIGTGDYEQYF. CDR3 nucleotide sequence: TGTGCCATCAAGATCGGGACAGGGGACTACGAGCAGTACTTC.

V usage is TRBV7-9 and J usage is TRBJ1-2; D possibly corresponds to TRBD1 (6 bases). This CDR3 is built from 12 residues. V lost 4 bases and J lost 6, with 9 bases in between. Germline V gene data show CDR1 as SEHNR and CDR2 as FQNEAQ (reference sequence). As DNA, the CDR3 is TGTGCCAGCAGCTACAGGGATCATGGCTACACCTTC. Amino acid sequence: CASSYRDHGYTF.

V is TRBV15 and J is TRBJ2-1, with D tentatively TRBD1 (7 bases). V lost 3 bases, J lost 9 bases, and 18 bases lay in between. The CDR3 contains 15 residues. Germline CDR1 reads LNHNV; CDR2 reads YYDKDF (reference sequence). This chain's CDR3 is CATSRGERRGREQFF. CDR3 DNA: TGTGCCACCAGCAGGGGGGAGCGGAGGGGGCGTGAGCAGTTCTTC.

V usage is TRBV7-2 and J usage is TRBJ2-2; the D is unclear. CDR1 SGHTA and CDR2 FQGNSA come from the germline V gene. This CDR3 is built from 11 residues. Trimming removed 3 bases from V and 7 bases from J, with 3 bases in between. Here the CDR3 DNA reads TGTGCCAGCAGCTTCGGCGGGGAGCTGTTTTTT. Translation gives CASSFGGELFF.

This chain uses TRBV12-5 with TRBJ2-5; a weak D match, TRBD2 (5 bases). From germline, CDR1 is LGHNT and CDR2 FRNRAP. The CDR3 loop spans 14 amino acids. V lost 4 bases to trimming and J lost 5 bases, with 14 bases between them. The CDR3 sequence is CASGWTPNGETQYF. CDR3 DNA sequence: TGTGCTAGTGGTTGGACTCCCAACGGGGAGACCCAGTACTTC. Together with reference TRBV12-5 and TRBJ2-5, the CDR3 gives the full variable domain: DARVTQTPRHKVTEMGQEVTMRCQPILGHNTVFWYRQTMMQGLELLAYFRNRAPLDDSGMPKDRFSAEMPDATLATLKIQPSEPRDSAVYFCASGWTPNGETQYFGPGTRLLVL.

This chain connects TRBV5-6 to TRBJ1-1, with 8 bases fitting TRBD1. Germline loops: CDR1 SGHDT, CDR2 YYEEEE. J gave up 6 bases and V 4 bases, and 5 bases lay outside the gene matches. The CDR3 is made up of 13 amino acids. CDR3 sequence (DNA): TGTGCCAGCAGCGCGGACAGGGCCCCTGAAGCTTTCTTT. This translates into CASSADRAPEAFF. The entire variable domain, with the rest obtained from reference TRBV5-6 and TRBJ1-1, is as follows: DAGVTQSPTHLIKTRGQQVTLRCSPKSGHDTVSWYQQALGQGPQFIFQYYEEEERQRGNFPDRFSGHQFPNYSSELNVNALLLGDSALYLCASSADRAPEAFFGQGTRLTVV.

The chain carries TRBV19 and TRBJ1-2, with 7 bases matching TRBD1. Trimming cost V 6 bases and J 0 bases; bases outside gene matches: 10. The CDR3 sequence is 16 residues long. The germline V gene has CDR1 LNHDA and CDR2 SQIVND (reference sequence). The CDR3 sequence is CASRFTPGTANYGYTF. The CDR3 DNA reads as TGTGCCAGTAGATTCACTCCCGGGACAGCTAACTATGGCTACACCTTC.

The chain recombines TRBV7-2 with TRBJ2-2, with 13 bases fitting TRBD2. CDR3 length equals 18 residues. V shed 5 bases, J shed 4 bases, and the junction held 10 bases outside the gene matches. CDR1 and CDR2 (germline): SGHTA, FQGNSA. CDR3: CASSALAGGLFGTGELFF. CDR3 sequence (DNA): TGTGCCAGCAGCGCACTAGCGGGAGGGCTGTTTGGCACCGGGGAGCTGTTTTTT.

V gene TRBV4-3 combines with J gene TRBJ2-1; 14 bases are a match to TRBD2. The junction had 9 bases not matched to a gene; V was cut back by 5 bases and J by 15 bases. CDR3 length equals 14 residues. Looked up from germline, CDR1 is LGHNA and CDR2 is YSLEER. The CDR3 spells CASSSGLAGVPPFF. In DNA, the CDR3 is TGCGCCAGCAGCTCGGGACTAGCGGGAGTTCCGCCGTTCTTC.

The chain has TRBV18 and TRBJ2-7, with D tentatively TRBD2 (5 bases). V lost 3 bases and J 1 base, leaving 13 bases between the germline ends. This CDR3 contains 15 residues. Germline V gene lookup returns CDR1 KGHSH and CDR2 LQKENI. The CDR3 loop is CASSPRNGESYEQYF. In DNA form, the CDR3 reads TGTGCCAGCTCACCTCGAAACGGGGAGTCCTACGAGCAGTACTTC.

The chain combines TRBV5-1 with TRBJ2-1, with TRBD2 matching 8 bases. Trimming at V came to 4 bases and at J to 5 bases, leaving 8 bases not matched to a gene. The CDR3 is 15 residues long. The V gene's germline CDR1 is SGHRS and CDR2 YFSETQ. The CDR3 sequence is CASSRERERDNEQFF. The CDR3 DNA follows: TGCGCCAGCAGCCGAGAGCGGGAGAGAGACAATGAGCAGTTCTTC.